Listed below are T cell receptor beta chains from one sample, sequenced in a study of cytotoxic CD8 clonotypes in ibrutinib-treated CLL. TCRdb's table, derived via immunoSEQ multiplex PCR, lists solely in-frame clones and lacks some. The table lists over 70,000 clones, about four fifths of them singletons, with more than 4.5% in the top ten. This sample comprised PBMCs, obtained after 12 months of ibrutinib treatment. These receptor sequences come from a human donor with chronic lymphocytic leukemia. CDR3s include the opening cysteine and the closing phenylalanine or tryptophan. Each record gives: CDR3 DNA, CDR3 protein, D gene, J gene, clone size, V gene, CDR3 length. D genes are given only for firm matches. Rows may omit the clone size; those that give it use once, few, many or a size class.

TGTGCCAGCAGCCGGAGCACAGATACGCAGTATTTT	CASSRSTDTQYF	-	TRBJ2-3	-	TRBV27	12
TGTGCCAGCAGTCAAATGACAGGGGGTCGCAATCAGCCCCAGCATTTT	CASSQMTGGRNQPQHF	TRBD1	TRBJ1-5	-	TRBV28	16
TGTGCCAGCAGTCCCGGGACAGGGGTAGAGACCCAGTACTTC	CASSPGTGVETQYF	TRBD1	TRBJ2-5	-	TRBV28	14
TGTGCCAGCGGCCCACTAGCGGGATTGACAGATACGCAGTATTTT	CASGPLAGLTDTQYF	TRBD2	TRBJ2-3	-	TRBV7-9	15
TGTGCCAGTAGTGCCGGGACCGGGCCCTACGAGCAGTACTTC	CASSAGTGPYEQYF	-	TRBJ2-7	-	TRBV19	14
TGTGCCAGCTCACCGGGACAGGGGGGCCACTACGAGCAGTACTTC	CASSPGQGGHYEQYF	TRBD1	TRBJ2-7	-	TRBV18	15
TGTGCCTGGGCCAGGACCGGGGCCGGGGAGCTGTTTTTT	CAWARTGAGELFF	-	TRBJ2-2	once	TRBV30	13
TGTGCCAGTAGTATAGACGGCAGTAGCTCCTACGAGCAGTACTTC	CASSIDGSSSYEQYF	-	TRBJ2-7	-	TRBV19	15
TGTGCCATCAGGGAGTCTGGGGCCAACGTCCTGACTTTC	CAIRESGANVLTF	-	TRBJ2-6	-	TRBV10-3	13
TGTGCCAGCAGGTCCACTAGCGGAGGGGGCACAGATACGCAGTATTTT	CASRSTSGGGTDTQYF	TRBD2	TRBJ2-3	few	TRBV7-9	16
TGTGCCAGCAGCCCCCTGGGGGACCGCCGGAATGAGCAGTTCTTC	CASSPLGDRRNEQFF	-	TRBJ2-1	-	TRBV7-3	15
TGTGCCAGCTCACCGACAGGGGAGCAGTTCTTC	CASSPTGEQFF	TRBD1	TRBJ2-1	-	TRBV18	11